This TCR beta chain was found in a study of OX40 agonist ivuxolimab in advanced cancers. The germline V gene encodes CDR1 GTSNPN and CDR2 SVGIG (reference sequence). Between the trimmed V and J ends, which lost 0 bases and 7 bases, there was a span of 12 bases. The CDR3 covers 14 residues. Sequencing was performed with immunoSEQ multiplex PCR; in TCRdb, only in-frame clones are kept and a portion is missing. This sample has about 69,000 clones, with about 90% found just once. This material consisted of CD4+ or CD8+ T cells sorted from blood, taken in a trial of the OX40 agonist ivuxolimab. This chain links TRBV30 with TRBJ1-4, with D uncertain. This TCR derives from an adult with an advanced solid tumor such as melanoma, head and neck, liver or kidney cancer. The CDR3 nucleotides read TGTGCCTGGAGTGTAGGGAAGGCGGGTGAAAAACTGTTTTTT. This encodes CAWSVGKAGEKLFF.